A selection of T cell receptor beta chains follows, all from one sample in a study of Graves' ophthalmopathy and Graves' hyperthyroidism. TCRdb ran MiXCR on the multiplex PCR reads and lists one entry per CDR3 protein. This sample yields a few hundred thousand distinct CDR3 sequences, of which approximately 17% are seen a single time; 2.4% belongs to the top ten. The sample was peripheral blood. These receptors originate from an adult woman with stable Graves' hyperthyroidism. The CDR3 runs from the conserved cysteine through the conserved F or W. D genes are given only for firm matches. Part of the rows lack a size; the others show once, few, many or a class for expanded clones.

v_gene	abundance	j_gene	d_gene	CDR3nt	CDR3aa
TRBV28	-	TRBJ1-2	TRBD1	TGTGCCAGCAGTTTAATCGGGACAGGGAAAGGCTACACCTTC	CASSLIGTGKGYTF
TRBV19	many	TRBJ2-5	TRBD2	TGTGCCAGTAGCTCCCCTAGCGGAGCCCAAGAGACCCAGTACTTC	CASSSPSGAQETQYF
TRBV6-1	-	TRBJ2-5	TRBD2	TGTGCCAGCAGTGAAGGTAGCGGGCAAGAGACCCAGTACTTC	CASSEGSGQETQYF
TRBV12-3/TRBV12-4	many	TRBJ1-5	-	TGTGCCAGCACCAGACAAGCCAATCAGCCCCAGCATTTT	CASTRQANQPQHF
TRBV12-3/TRBV12-4	once	TRBJ2-7	-	TGTGCCAGCATGTCAGAGGGCGTCTACGAGCAGTACTTC	CASMSEGVYEQYF
TRBV10-3	few	TRBJ2-7	-	TGTGCCATCAGTGGTAGGGACAAAACTCTGGAGCAGTACTTC	CAISGRDKTLEQYF
TRBV5-5	many	TRBJ1-1	-	TGTGCCAGCAGCTCCATATCCGCGGGGACTGAAGCTTTCTTT	CASSSISAGTEAFF
TRBV12-5	many	TRBJ2-7	-	TGTGCTAGTGGTAACCCTTGGACAGTGGGGTACGAGCAGTACTTC	CASGNPWTVGYEQYF
TRBV5-6	few	TRBJ2-1	TRBD2	TGTGCCAGCAGCCCTACTAGCGGGAGGGCCGGTAGTGGGTTCTTC	CASSPTSGRAGSGFF
TRBV12-3/TRBV12-4	many	TRBJ2-5	-	TGTGCCAGCAGTCCCAGGACTGATGCGGAGACCCAGTACTTC	CASSPRTDAETQYF
TRBV28	many	TRBJ1-6	-	TGTGCCAGCAGTGTATCCGGGCAGGGATATAATTCACCCCTCCACTTT	CASSVSGQGYNSPLHF
TRBV3-1	few	TRBJ2-7	TRBD2	TGTGCCAGCAGCCAGGTGGGAGGGCGCGAGCAGTACTTC	CASSQVGGREQYF
TRBV12-3/TRBV12-4	many	TRBJ2-7	-	TGTGCCAGCAGTCCCCGGGGCGGGGTCCCCTACGAGCAGTACTTC	CASSPRGGVPYEQYF
TRBV6-5	-	TRBJ2-2	-	TGTGCCAGCAGTTACCAGTACGGGGAGCTGTTTTTT	CASSYQYGELFF
TRBV20-1	-	TRBJ2-7	TRBD2	TGCAGTGCTGGGACTAGCGGCTCCTACGAGCAGTACTTC	CSAGTSGSYEQYF
TRBV7-3	many	TRBJ2-2	-	TGTGCCAGCAGCTTAATCCCCGGGGAGCTGTTTTTT	CASSLIPGELFF
TRBV12-3/TRBV12-4	many	TRBJ1-1	-	TGTGCCAGCAGTGGCCGGCGGGGTGTCGTCACTGAAGCTTTCTTT	CASSGRRGVVTEAFF
TRBV7-8	many	TRBJ2-7	-	TGTGCCAGCAGCTTAGGGGGCGCCGGGGACTACGAGCAGTACTTC	CASSLGGAGDYEQYF
TRBV20-1	many	TRBJ1-1	TRBD1	TGCAGTGCGATTAATCCGGGACAGGGAAGTGCCACTGAAGCTTTCTTT	CSAINPGQGSATEAFF
TRBV4-1	many	TRBJ2-7	-	TGCGCCAGCAGCCAACTGGACTCTGCCTCCTACGAGCAGTACTTC	CASSQLDSASYEQYF
TRBV20-1	few	TRBJ2-7	TRBD1	TGCAGTGCTAGAGATCCGGGACAGGGGGCGAGCGAGCAGTACTTC	CSARDPGQGASEQYF
TRBV5-6	many	TRBJ2-5	-	TGTGCCAGCGGCTTAACACCGATGCCCCAAGAGACCCAGTACTTC	CASGLTPMPQETQYF